This T cell receptor beta chain was observed in a study of blood T cell repertoires in COVID-19. Study-wide context: Both acute and convalescent COVID-19 samples were obtained from the United States, Italy and Spain. PBMCs, B-cell-depleted T cells, or T cells provided the cDNA or gDNA that made up the material.

V was shortened by 3 bases and J by 4 bases, with 10 bases between the two germline ends. The CDR3 covers 13 residues. Germline assignment: CDR1 SGDLS and CDR2 YYNGEE. In the study's own analysis: Amplification from reference gene primers served as the basis for estimated nucleated cell counts. Produced via immunoSEQ multiplex PCR; TCRdb's table is partial and in-frame only. V, J and clone size are those of that table, while D and trimming were read from the DNA. The sample shows 150,000 or so clones, more than 75% of them seen only once. Sequencing used peripheral blood. The receptor comes from a woman in her 70s with acute or convalescent COVID-19. The rearrangement links TRBV9 to TRBJ1-1, with no clear D. CDR3 amino acids: CASSAGPLTEAFF. For the CDR3, the DNA is TGTGCCAGCAGCGCCGGTCCCCTCACTGAAGCTTTCTTT.